This paragraph reports one TCR beta chain. Its target is not known. The PCR was carried out with 60 Vbeta primers and 13 Jbeta primers. Source study methods: In a later analysis, the count reached roughly 80 million unique TCR beta chains, with about 11 million shared. Measured with immunoSEQ multiplex PCR; TCRdb has only the in-frame clones, and not every one. The DNA gave D and trimming, while V, J and clone size come from that table. This table has 200,000 or so clones, roughly 80% appearing once. This record belongs to a study of cytomegalovirus exposure and HLA in healthy donors. General study results and limits: Researchers had no immune exposure information except CMV serostatus available. The study flagged roughly 160 TCR beta chains as cytomegalovirus-associated.

Germline lookup yields CDR1 SGHTA and CDR2 FQGNSA. V lost 4 bases and J 3 bases, leaving 10 bases between the germline ends. This CDR3 has 13 amino acids. This receptor was taken from a woman aged 45-60 years in good health and CMV-seropositive. Sequenced material: PBMCs. This chain links TRBV7-2 with TRBJ2-7; D not certain. The CDR3 loop reads CASSSTSYYEQYF. The DNA for the CDR3 is TGTGCCAGCAGCTCGACAAGTTACTACGAGCAGTACTTC.